This T cell receptor (beta chain) was captured by sequencing in a study of blood T cell repertoires in COVID-19. Study in general: Sites across the United States, Italy and Spain contributed samples from acute and convalescent COVID-19.

Assay: immunoSEQ multiplex PCR; the TCRdb copy retains only in-frame clones and omits some. The sample shows more than 200,000 clones, around 90% of them seen only once. In this sample, this clone turned up once. The sequence derives from a man aged 25 to 45 in a cohort exposed to, infected with or recovered from COVID-19 (not recorded which). The sample consisted of PBMCs or T cells enriched from blood (not recorded which).

CDR3 in amino acids: CATSDPDRGHHNEQFF. CDR3 nucleotides: TGTGCCACCAGTGATCCGGACAGAGGGCACCACAATGAGCAGTTCTTC. This rearrangement joins TRBV24-1 to TRBJ2-1; D perhaps matches TRBD1 (6 bases). The CDR3 length is 16 residues. CDR1 is KGHDR and CDR2 is SFDVKD in the germline V gene. V was shortened by 3 bases and J by 5 bases, with 16 bases between the two germline ends.